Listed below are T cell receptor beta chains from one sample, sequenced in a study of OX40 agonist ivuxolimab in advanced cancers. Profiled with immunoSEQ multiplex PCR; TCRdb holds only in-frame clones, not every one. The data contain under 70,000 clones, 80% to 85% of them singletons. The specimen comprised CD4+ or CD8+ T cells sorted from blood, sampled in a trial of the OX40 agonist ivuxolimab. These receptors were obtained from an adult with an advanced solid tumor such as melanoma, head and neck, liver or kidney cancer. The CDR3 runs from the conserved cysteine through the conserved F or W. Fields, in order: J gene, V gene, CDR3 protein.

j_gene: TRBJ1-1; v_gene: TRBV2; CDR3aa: CASRRTLADTEAFF
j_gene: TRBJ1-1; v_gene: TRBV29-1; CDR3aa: CSVVRRSGLNTEAFF
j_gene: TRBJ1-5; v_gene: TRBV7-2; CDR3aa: CASSWDRRLNQPQHF
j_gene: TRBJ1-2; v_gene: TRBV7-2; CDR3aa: CASSSTGATNYGYTF
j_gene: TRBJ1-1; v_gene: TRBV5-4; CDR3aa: CASSLGQRTNTEAFF
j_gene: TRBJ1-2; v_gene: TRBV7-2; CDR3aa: CASSLAGQGYGYTF
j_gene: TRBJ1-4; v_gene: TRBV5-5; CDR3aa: CASSRSPADEKLFF
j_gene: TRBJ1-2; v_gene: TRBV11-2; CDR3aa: CASSHRDPAVQGHGYTF
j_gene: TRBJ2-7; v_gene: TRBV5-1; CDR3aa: CASSVPPGEQYF
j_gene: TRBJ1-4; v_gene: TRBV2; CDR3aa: CARRTADEKLFF
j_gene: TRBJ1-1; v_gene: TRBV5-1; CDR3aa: CASSLASGNGVTEAFF
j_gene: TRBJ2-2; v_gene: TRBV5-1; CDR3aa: CASSLWTGLTGELFF
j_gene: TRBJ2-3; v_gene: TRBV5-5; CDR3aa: CASSLSLAGASTDTQYF
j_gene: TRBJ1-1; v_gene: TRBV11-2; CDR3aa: CASSLDGYGSGGERAFF
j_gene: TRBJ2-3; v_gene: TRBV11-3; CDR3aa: CASSLVPPPDTQYF
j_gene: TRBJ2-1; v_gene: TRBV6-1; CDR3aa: CASSEGTSGGPPYEQFF
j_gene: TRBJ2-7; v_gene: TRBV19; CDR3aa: CASSIGLSLEQYF
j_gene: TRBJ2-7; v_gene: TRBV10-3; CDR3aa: CAISFTGTGGEQYF
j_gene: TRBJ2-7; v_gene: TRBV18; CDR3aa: CASSPTRGSLGHEQYF
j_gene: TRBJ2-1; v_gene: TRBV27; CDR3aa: CASTGGPGEQFF
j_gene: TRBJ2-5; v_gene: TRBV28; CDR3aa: CASSLQGGAETQYF
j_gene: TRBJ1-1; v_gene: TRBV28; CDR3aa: CASSLFAGLGRGEAFF
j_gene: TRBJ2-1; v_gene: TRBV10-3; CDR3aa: CAISRDRGGREQFF
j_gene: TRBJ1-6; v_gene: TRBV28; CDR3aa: CASSLAQGGFGNSPLHF
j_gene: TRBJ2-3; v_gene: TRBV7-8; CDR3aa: CASSSRETSGATDTQYF
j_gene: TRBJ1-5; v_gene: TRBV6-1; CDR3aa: CASSFRDSSNQPQHF
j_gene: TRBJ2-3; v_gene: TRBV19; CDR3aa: CASSMSGYTDTQYF
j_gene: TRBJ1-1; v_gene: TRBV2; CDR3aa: CATTGPNTEAFF
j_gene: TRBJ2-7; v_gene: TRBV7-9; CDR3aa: CASSRGSQPGQQYF
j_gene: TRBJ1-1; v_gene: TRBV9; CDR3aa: CASSSQGRATEAFF
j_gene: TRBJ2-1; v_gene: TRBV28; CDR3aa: CASSLHRGFYNEQFF
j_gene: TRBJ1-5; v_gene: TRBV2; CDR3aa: CASSEAVGYQPQHF
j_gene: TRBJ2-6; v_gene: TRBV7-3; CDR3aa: CASSLTPTGNSGANVLTF
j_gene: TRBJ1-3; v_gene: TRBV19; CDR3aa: CASSIGQSGLSGNTIYF
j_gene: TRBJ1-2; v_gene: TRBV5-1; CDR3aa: CASSRSLDRVYTF
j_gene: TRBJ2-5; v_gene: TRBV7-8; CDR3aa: CASSRLQGEETQYF
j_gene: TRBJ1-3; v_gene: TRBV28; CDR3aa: CASAGDRVTGNTIYF
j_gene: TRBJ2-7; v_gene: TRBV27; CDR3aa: CASSTGGSYEQYF
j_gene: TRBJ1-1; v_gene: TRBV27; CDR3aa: CASSPLDRAGTEAFF
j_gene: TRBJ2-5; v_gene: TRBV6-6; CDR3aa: CASSSSGSQETQYF
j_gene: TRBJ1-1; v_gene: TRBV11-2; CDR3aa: CASSRGNMNTEAFF
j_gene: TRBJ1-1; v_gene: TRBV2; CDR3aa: CASTTGGGTEAFF
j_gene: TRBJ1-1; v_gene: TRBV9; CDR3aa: CASSQNSVAGTEAFF
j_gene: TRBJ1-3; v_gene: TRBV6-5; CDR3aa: CASSYRRNSGNTIYF
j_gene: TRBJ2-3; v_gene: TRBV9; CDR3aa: CASSVGTSGANTDTQYF
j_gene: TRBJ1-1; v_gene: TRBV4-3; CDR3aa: CASSQDGDRFTEAFF
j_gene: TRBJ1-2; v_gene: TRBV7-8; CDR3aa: CASSSLGPPAGVGYGYTF
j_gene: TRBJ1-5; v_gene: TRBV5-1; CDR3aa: CASSSEGAGQPQHF
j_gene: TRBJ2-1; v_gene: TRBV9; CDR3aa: CASSVAEFSWDRANEQFF
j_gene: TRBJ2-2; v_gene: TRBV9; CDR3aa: CASSVDGRANTGELFF
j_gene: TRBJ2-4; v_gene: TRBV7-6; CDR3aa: CASSLGGWKNIQYF
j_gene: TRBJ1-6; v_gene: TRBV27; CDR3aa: CASRPSGQVNSPLHF
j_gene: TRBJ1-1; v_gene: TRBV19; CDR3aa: CASSIVRVNTEAFF
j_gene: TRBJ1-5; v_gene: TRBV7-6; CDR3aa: CASSLSGNQPQHF
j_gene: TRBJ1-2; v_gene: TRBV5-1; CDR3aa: CASSPGQVNGYTF